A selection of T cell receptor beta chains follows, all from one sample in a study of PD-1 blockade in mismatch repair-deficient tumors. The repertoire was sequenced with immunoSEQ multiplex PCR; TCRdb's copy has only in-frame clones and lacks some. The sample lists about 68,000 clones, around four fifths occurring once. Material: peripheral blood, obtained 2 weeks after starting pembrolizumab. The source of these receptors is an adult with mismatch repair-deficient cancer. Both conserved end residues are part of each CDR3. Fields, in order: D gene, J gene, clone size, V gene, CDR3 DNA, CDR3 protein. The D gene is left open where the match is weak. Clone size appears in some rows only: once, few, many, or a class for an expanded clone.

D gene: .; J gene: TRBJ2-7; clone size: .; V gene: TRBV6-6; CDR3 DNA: TGTGCCAGCTGCGGGGCTTCCTACGAGCAGTACTTC; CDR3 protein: CASCGASYEQYF
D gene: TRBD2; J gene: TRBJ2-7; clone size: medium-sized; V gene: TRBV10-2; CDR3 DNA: TGCGCCAGCAGTGGGTACTCCGGGACTAGCGGGAGATGGGTTTACGAGCAGTACTTC; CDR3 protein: CASSGYSGTSGRWVYEQYF
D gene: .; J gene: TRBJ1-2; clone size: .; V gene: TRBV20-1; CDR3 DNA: TGCAGTGCTAAGCAGGGAGGCGGCTACACCTTC; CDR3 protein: CSAKQGGGYTF
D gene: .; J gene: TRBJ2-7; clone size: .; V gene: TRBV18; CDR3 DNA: TGTGCCAGCTCATCCGATACCTACGAGCAGTACTTC; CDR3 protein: CASSSDTYEQYF
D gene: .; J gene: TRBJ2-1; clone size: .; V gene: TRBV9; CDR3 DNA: TGTGCCAGCAGCGTAGGGGGTAGCAACCACAATGAGCAGTTCTTC; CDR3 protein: CASSVGGSNHNEQFF
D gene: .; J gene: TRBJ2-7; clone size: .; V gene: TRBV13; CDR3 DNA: TGTGCCAGCAGCCCCCCGGGCATAGGAAACTACGAGCAGTACTTC; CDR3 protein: CASSPPGIGNYEQYF
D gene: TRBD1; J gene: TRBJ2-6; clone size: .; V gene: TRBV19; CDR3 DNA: TGTGCCAGCTCAGGGGGCGAGTCTGGGGCCAACGTCCTGACTTTC; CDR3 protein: CASSGGESGANVLTF
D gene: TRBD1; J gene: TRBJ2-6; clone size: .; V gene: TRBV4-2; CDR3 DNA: TGTGCCAGCAGCCCCGGGACAGCCAAATCATACTCTGGGGCCAACGTCCTGACTTTC; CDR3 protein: CASSPGTAKSYSGANVLTF
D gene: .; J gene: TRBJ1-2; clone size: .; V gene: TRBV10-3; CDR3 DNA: TGTGCCATCAGTGATCAGCGGGACCGCGGGGGCTACACCTTC; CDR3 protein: CAISDQRDRGGYTF
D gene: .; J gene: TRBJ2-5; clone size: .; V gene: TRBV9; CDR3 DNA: TGTGCCAGCAGCAGACGGGCCGACCAAGAGACCCAGTACTTC; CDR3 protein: CASSRRADQETQYF
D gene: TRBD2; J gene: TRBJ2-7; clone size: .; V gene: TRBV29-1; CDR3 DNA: TGCAGCGTGGTTAGCGGGACCGCCTACGAGCAGTACTTC; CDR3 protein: CSVVSGTAYEQYF
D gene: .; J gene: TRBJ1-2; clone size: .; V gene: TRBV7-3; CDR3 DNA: TGTGCCAGCAGATTACACCCGAATGCATACTATGGCTACACCTTC; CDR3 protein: CASRLHPNAYYGYTF
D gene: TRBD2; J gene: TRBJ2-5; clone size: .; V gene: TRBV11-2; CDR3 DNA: TGTGCCAGCAGCTTATTTGCTAGCGGGAGCGGTGAGACCCAGTACTTC; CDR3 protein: CASSLFASGSGETQYF
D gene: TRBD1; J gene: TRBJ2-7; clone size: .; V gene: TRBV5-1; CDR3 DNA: TGCGCCAGCAGCTTAACAGGGGGCAAAGAGTACGAGCAGTACTTC; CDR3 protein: CASSLTGGKEYEQYF
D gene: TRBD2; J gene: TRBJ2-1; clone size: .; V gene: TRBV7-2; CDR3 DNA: TGTGCCAGCAGCCCCGGGACTAGCGGATATAACTACAATGAGCAGTTCTTC; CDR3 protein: CASSPGTSGYNYNEQFF
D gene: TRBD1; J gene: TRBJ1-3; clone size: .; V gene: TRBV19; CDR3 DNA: TGTGCCAGTAGGGGACAGGGAGGACGGAACACCATATATTTT; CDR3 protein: CASRGQGGRNTIYF
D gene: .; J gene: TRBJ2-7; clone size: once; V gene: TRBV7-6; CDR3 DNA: TGTGCCAGCAGCCCCAATGTGGATTACAGTCCCTACGAGCAGTACTTC; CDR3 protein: CASSPNVDYSPYEQYF
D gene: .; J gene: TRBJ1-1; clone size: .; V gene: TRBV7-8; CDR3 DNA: TGTGCCAGCAGCCTTATGAACACTGAAGCTTTCTTT; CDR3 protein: CASSLMNTEAFF
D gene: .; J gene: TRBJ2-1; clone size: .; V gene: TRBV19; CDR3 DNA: TGTGCCAGTAGCCTTCAAGGGCGGGGCTCCTACAATGAGCAGTTCTTC; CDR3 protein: CASSLQGRGSYNEQFF
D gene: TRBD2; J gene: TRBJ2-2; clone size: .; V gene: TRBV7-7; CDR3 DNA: TGTGCTAGCAGCTTAGGACTAGCGGGAGGCCACACCGGGGAGCTGTTTTTT; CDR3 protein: CASSLGLAGGHTGELFF
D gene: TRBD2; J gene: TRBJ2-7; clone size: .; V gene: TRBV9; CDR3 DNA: TGTGCCAGCAGCTCGTTACTAGCGGGAGTCGAGCAGTACTTC; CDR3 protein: CASSSLLAGVEQYF
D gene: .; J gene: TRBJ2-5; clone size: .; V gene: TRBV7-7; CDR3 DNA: TGTGCTAGCAGCTTAGCTGGGTCTGATGAGACCCAGTACTTC; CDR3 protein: CASSLAGSDETQYF
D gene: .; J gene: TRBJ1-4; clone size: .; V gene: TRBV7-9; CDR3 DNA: TGTGCCAGCAGGGAGTCTAATGAAAAACTGTTTTTT; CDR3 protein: CASRESNEKLFF
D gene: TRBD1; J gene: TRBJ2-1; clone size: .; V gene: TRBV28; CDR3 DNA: TGTGCCAGCAGCCCTATCCCGGGACAGGGTATTCTCGACAATGAGCAGTTCTTC; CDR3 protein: CASSPIPGQGILDNEQFF
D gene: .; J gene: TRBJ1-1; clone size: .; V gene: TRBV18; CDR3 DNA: TGTGCCAGCTCACCACCGGTTTCGAACAGGATCAACACTGAAGCTTTCTTT; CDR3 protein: CASSPPVSNRINTEAFF
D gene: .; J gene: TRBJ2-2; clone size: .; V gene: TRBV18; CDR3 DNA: TGTGCCAGCTCACCTTCTAGCAGTCGGGGCACCGGGGAGCTGTTTTTT; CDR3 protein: CASSPSSSRGTGELFF
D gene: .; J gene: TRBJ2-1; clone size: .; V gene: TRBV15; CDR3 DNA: TGTGCCACCAGCAGGGAGGGACTGATACAATCCGATGAGCAGTTCTTC; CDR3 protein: CATSREGLIQSDEQFF
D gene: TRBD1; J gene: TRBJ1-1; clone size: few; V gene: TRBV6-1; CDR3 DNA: TGTGCCAGCAGTGCCGACAGGGGGCGCGTGAACACTGAAGCTTTCTTT; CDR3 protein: CASSADRGRVNTEAFF
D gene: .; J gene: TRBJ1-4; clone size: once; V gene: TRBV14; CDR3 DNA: TGTGCCAGCAGCAACCGGATTAATGAAAAACTGTTTTTT; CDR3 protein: CASSNRINEKLFF
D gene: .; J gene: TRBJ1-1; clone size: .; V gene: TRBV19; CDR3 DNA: TGTGCCAGTAGTATCCCAAACAGTCTTGAAGCTTTCTTT; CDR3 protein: CASSIPNSLEAFF